A selection of T cell receptor beta chains follows, all from one sample in a study of blood T cell repertoires in COVID-19. The data were produced by immunoSEQ multiplex PCR, yet TCRdb's version contains in-frame clones alone and is incomplete. The sample lists around 15,000 clones; 70% to 90% were seen once. The sequencing input was peripheral blood. All receptors derive from a man in his 70s in a cohort sampled during active COVID-19. Both conserved end residues are part of each CDR3. The D gene is left open where the match is weak. Some rows mark clone size as missing; the rest say once, few, many or name a class of expanded clone.

v_gene	d_gene	abundance	j_gene	CDR3nt	CDR3aa
TRBV10-2	TRBD1	NA	TRBJ2-6	TGCGCCAGCAGTGACGGGCGGGACAGGGGGTCTTGGAGCGGGGCCAACGTCCTGACTTTC	CASSDGRDRGSWSGANVLTF
TRBV19	NA	NA	TRBJ2-7	TGTGCCAGTAGTACAACTAGCACCTACGAGCAGTACTTC	CASSTTSTYEQYF
TRBV18	TRBD1	NA	TRBJ1-1	TGTGCCAGCTCACCCACCATGCGCAGACAGGGGTTCGACACTGAAGCTTTCTTT	CASSPTMRRQGFDTEAFF
TRBV10-3	TRBD1	NA	TRBJ2-1	TGTGCCATCAGTGAAAGAGGGACAGGGGTTCGTGAGCAGTTCTTC	CAISERGTGVREQFF
TRBV5-5	NA	NA	TRBJ1-2	TGTGCCAGCAGCCGAAGGGGTAACTATGGCTACACCTTC	CASSRRGNYGYTF
TRBV2	TRBD1	NA	TRBJ2-5	TGTGCCAGCAGTGAAAGGGACAGGGAGTACCAAGAGACCCAGTACTTC	CASSERDREYQETQYF
TRBV5-1	NA	NA	TRBJ2-3	TGCGCCAGCAGCCGGGACACAGGATCAGATACGCAGTATTTT	CASSRDTGSDTQYF
TRBV18	TRBD2	once	TRBJ2-1	TGTGCCAGCTCACCTTCGGGGGGGCTTGTATATGAGCAGTTCTTC	CASSPSGGLVYEQFF
TRBV5-1	TRBD2	NA	TRBJ2-7	TGCGCCAGCAGCTTGCGGAGCGGGAGCAGGGACGAGCAGTACTTC	CASSLRSGSRDEQYF
TRBV30	NA	NA	TRBJ1-1	TGTGCCTGTAATTGGTATTGGGTTCGGGTTTCGAACACTGAAGCTTTCTTT	CACNWYWVRVSNTEAFF
TRBV5-1	NA	few	TRBJ2-7	TGCGCCAGCAGCTCGGGACAGGGGACTAGCGGCCTCTACGAGCAGTACTTC	CASSSGQGTSGLYEQYF
TRBV6-4	TRBD2	NA	TRBJ2-1	TGTGCCAGCCCTTTAGGGCTAGCGGGGATCCATGAGCAGTTCTTC	CASPLGLAGIHEQFF
TRBV5-4	NA	NA	TRBJ1-6	TGTGCCAGCAGCGGGAGACAGGATTCACCCCTCCACTTT	CASSGRQDSPLHF
TRBV5-5	TRBD2	few	TRBJ2-7	TGTGCCAGCAGCTTGGCTAGCGGCACCTACGAGCAGTACTTC	CASSLASGTYEQYF
TRBV2	TRBD2	NA	TRBJ2-7	TGTGCCAGCAGTGGACTAGCGGGAGGATTTTTTATCTACGAGCAGTACTTC	CASSGLAGGFFIYEQYF
TRBV6-2/TRBV6-3	NA	few	TRBJ1-2	TGTGCCAGCAGCTCTCCGGGACTAACCTATGGCTACACCTTC	CASSSPGLTYGYTF
TRBV4-3	NA	NA	TRBJ2-5	TGCGCCAGCAGCCGAGGGACTGAAGAGACCCAGTACTTC	CASSRGTEETQYF
TRBV5-6	NA	NA	TRBJ2-1	TGTGCCAGCAGCTTGGCCGGGGAGCAGTTCTTC	CASSLAGEQFF
TRBV9	NA	NA	TRBJ2-7	TGTGCCAGCAGCGCCCAAGGGAGCTCCTACGAGCAGTACTTC	CASSAQGSSYEQYF
TRBV7-2	TRBD1	NA	TRBJ2-7	TGTGCCAGCACCAGGGGGCGAACCTACGAGCAGTACTTC	CASTRGRTYEQYF
TRBV6-5	NA	NA	TRBJ2-7	TGTGCCAGCAGTTACAACAGGGAAATCTCCTACGAGCAGTACTTC	CASSYNREISYEQYF
TRBV2	TRBD2	NA	TRBJ2-5	TGTGCCAGCAGTCCACGTCGGCTAGCGGGAGGCGAGACCCAGTACTTC	CASSPRRLAGGETQYF
TRBV28	NA	few	TRBJ1-5	TGTGCCAGCAGTCCCCCCCGGGGGCCCCAGCATTTT	CASSPPRGPQHF
TRBV4-1	NA	NA	TRBJ2-7	TGCGCCAGCAGCCAAGGCGGTGTTCACGAGCAGTACTTC	CASSQGGVHEQYF
TRBV2	NA	NA	TRBJ2-7	TGTGCCAGCAGTGAAATGGGACTTCCGTTTACCTACGAGCAGTACTTC	CASSEMGLPFTYEQYF
TRBV11-2	NA	NA	TRBJ2-6	TGTGCCAGCAGCTTAGATCAGGAGGCTGGGGCCAACGTCCTGACTTTC	CASSLDQEAGANVLTF
TRBV6-6	NA	NA	TRBJ1-1	TGTGCCAGCAGTTACTTGTTCAGATCGAACACTGAAGCTTTCTTT	CASSYLFRSNTEAFF
TRBV12-3/TRBV12-4	NA	NA	TRBJ2-7	TGTGCCAGCAGGGTCCAGGGTTTCTACGAGCAGTACTTC	CASRVQGFYEQYF
TRBV21-1	NA	NA	TRBJ2-7	TGTGCCAGCAGCAAAGGTCAGACCTACGAGCAGTACTTC	CASSKGQTYEQYF
TRBV11-2	TRBD2	NA	TRBJ2-1	TGTGCCAGCAGCAATCCCGGGACTAGCGGTTACAATGAGCAGTTCTTC	CASSNPGTSGYNEQFF
TRBV7-3	NA	medium-sized	TRBJ2-3	TGTGCCAGCAGCTTAACGTCCCTAGCGAAAGATACGCAGTATTTT	CASSLTSLAKDTQYF
TRBV3-1/TRBV3-2	TRBD2	NA	TRBJ2-7	TGTGCCAGCAGCCAAAAAGGCACTAGCGGCAGCTACGAGCAGTACTTC	CASSQKGTSGSYEQYF
TRBV30	NA	NA	TRBJ2-4	TGTGCCTGGACCCTTCCTCTAGCCAAAAACATTCAGTACTTC	CAWTLPLAKNIQYF
TRBV12-3/TRBV12-4	NA	once	TRBJ2-1	TGTGCCAGCAGGCCCTTAGCGGAAGAGCAGTTCTTC	CASRPLAEEQFF
TRBV7-2	TRBD1	NA	TRBJ2-1	TGTGCCAGCAGCTTAGCTTCCAGGGGGCTGGGGGACAATGAGCAGTTCTTC	CASSLASRGLGDNEQFF
TRBV11-2	NA	NA	TRBJ2-5	TGTGCCAGCAGCTTAGATCGCCAAGAGACCCAGTACTTC	CASSLDRQETQYF
TRBV4-1	NA	NA	TRBJ2-3	TGCGCCAGCAGCCAAGAGGTCAGATCCTCCACAGATACGCAGTATTTT	CASSQEVRSSTDTQYF
TRBV28	TRBD2	NA	TRBJ2-1	TGTGCCAGCAGGCGAAAGCGGGAGGCTTCCTACAATGAGCAGTTCTTC	CASRRKREASYNEQFF
TRBV6-5	TRBD1	NA	TRBJ1-4	TGTGCCAGCAAAGGACAGGGAGGATCGGAAAAACTGTTTTTT	CASKGQGGSEKLFF
TRBV5-1	TRBD2	few	TRBJ2-1	TGCGCCAGCAGCGCGGGAGGACGGGCCGAGCAGTTCTTC	CASSAGGRAEQFF
TRBV19	NA	NA	TRBJ1-5	TGTGCCAGTAGGGTGCCAGGGGTAGGCAATCAGCCCCAGCATTTT	CASRVPGVGNQPQHF
TRBV5-6	NA	once	TRBJ2-7	TGTGCCAGCAGCCCACCCGGGGGGCAATCCTACGAGCAGTACTTC	CASSPPGGQSYEQYF
TRBV6-2/TRBV6-3	TRBD2	NA	TRBJ2-2	TGTGCCAGCAGTTTCAGACTAGCGGGAGGGAACACCGGGGAGCTGTTTTTT	CASSFRLAGGNTGELFF
TRBV18	TRBD2	NA	TRBJ2-7	TGTGCCAGCTCCCCCGGGACTAGCGCCTACGAGCAGTACTTC	CASSPGTSAYEQYF
TRBV2	NA	NA	TRBJ2-1	TGTGCCAGCAAGCGAGGATACTCCTACAATGAGCAGTTCTTC	CASKRGYSYNEQFF
TRBV18	NA	NA	TRBJ1-4	TGTGCCAGCTCAGCGGGGTCAGGACCTAATGAAAAACTGTTTTTT	CASSAGSGPNEKLFF
TRBV19	TRBD1	NA	TRBJ1-1	TGTGCCAGTAGTCCGGGGGACAGCAGAAACACTGAAGCTTTCTTT	CASSPGDSRNTEAFF
TRBV28	TRBD1	NA	TRBJ1-6	TGTGCCAGCAGTTTAGAAGACAGGGGGAGGTCACCCCTCCACTTT	CASSLEDRGRSPLHF
TRBV27	TRBD2	few	TRBJ2-2	TGTGCCAGCAAGGGACTAGGTCGGACCGGGGAGCTGTTTTTT	CASKGLGRTGELFF
TRBV4-1	TRBD2	NA	TRBJ2-1	TGCGCCAGCAGCCAAGATGATGCTAGCGGGAAGAATGAGCAGTTCTTC	CASSQDDASGKNEQFF
TRBV19	NA	NA	TRBJ2-7	TGTGCCAGTAGTAAACTACTTCAGAGCTCCTACGAGCAGTACTTC	CASSKLLQSSYEQYF
TRBV5-1	TRBD2	NA	TRBJ2-7	TGCGCCAGCAGCTTGGGACTAGCGGAGCTCTCCTACGAGCAGTACTTC	CASSLGLAELSYEQYF